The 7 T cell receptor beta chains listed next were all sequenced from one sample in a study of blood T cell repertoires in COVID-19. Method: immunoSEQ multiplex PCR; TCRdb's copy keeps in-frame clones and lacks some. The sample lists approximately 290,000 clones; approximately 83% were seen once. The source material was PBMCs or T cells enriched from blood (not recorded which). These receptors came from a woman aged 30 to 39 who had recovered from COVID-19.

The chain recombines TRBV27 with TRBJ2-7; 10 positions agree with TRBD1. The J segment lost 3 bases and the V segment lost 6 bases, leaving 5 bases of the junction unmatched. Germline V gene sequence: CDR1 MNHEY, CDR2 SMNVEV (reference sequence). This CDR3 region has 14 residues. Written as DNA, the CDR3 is TGTGCCAGCAGCCGACAGGGGGCCTTCTACGAGCAGTACTTC. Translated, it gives CASSRQGAFYEQYF.

In nucleotides, the CDR3 is TGTGCCAGCAGTCTGCAAGAGAGGGGCACAGATACGCAGTATTTT. Protein product: CASSLQERGTDTQYF. The chain carries TRBV11-2 and TRBJ2-3, with D perhaps TRBD2 (5 bases). Germline lookup yields CDR1 SGHAT and CDR2 FQNNGV. V lost 6 bases to trimming and J lost 1 base, with 14 bases between them. The CDR3 spans 15 residues.

CDR3 in DNA: TGTGCCAGCAGTTTGTCCTCAGGCCGAGGGAGAGATGGCTACACCTTC. The encoded protein is CASSLSSGRGRDGYTF. The V and J genes are TRBV28 and TRBJ1-2; D is uncertain. The CDR3 is 16 amino acids. Trimming cost V 3 bases and J 6 bases, with 20 bases left between them. Per the germline V gene, CDR1 is MDHEN and CDR2 is SYDVKM.

This CDR3 reads CASSVGDSYNEQFF. As DNA, the CDR3 is TGTGCCAGCAGCGTAGGGGACAGCTACAATGAGCAGTTCTTC. The chain recombines TRBV9 with TRBJ2-1; 7 bases align to TRBD1. Trimming cost V 0 bases and J 3 bases; bases outside gene matches: 0. The germline CDR1 and CDR2 sequences are SGDLS and YYNGEE. The CDR3 spans 14 residues.

The CDR3 reads CSVAGRASTEAFF. The CDR3 nucleotides read TGCAGCGTCGCAGGCAGGGCTAGCACTGAAGCTTTCTTT. The chain combines TRBV29-1 with TRBJ1-1, with D maybe TRBD1 (5 bases). Per the germline V gene, CDR1 is SQVTM and CDR2 is ANQGSEA. The ends were cut back, 6 bases at V and 4 bases at J, with 15 bases in the middle. This CDR3 is 13 amino acids long.

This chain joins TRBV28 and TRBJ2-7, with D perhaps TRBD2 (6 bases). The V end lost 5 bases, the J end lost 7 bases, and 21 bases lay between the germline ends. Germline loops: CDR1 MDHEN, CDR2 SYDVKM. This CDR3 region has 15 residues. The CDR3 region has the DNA TGTGCCAGCAGTAACGGCGGGGCGTTTGAGGGGGAGCAGTACTTC. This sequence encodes CASSNGGAFEGEQYF.

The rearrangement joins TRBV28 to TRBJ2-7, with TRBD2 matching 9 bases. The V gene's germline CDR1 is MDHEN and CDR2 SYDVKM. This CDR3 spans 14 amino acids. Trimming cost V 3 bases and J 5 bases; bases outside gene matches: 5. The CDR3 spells CASSLDSGSDEQYF. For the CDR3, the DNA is TGTGCCAGCAGTTTGGATAGCGGGAGCGACGAGCAGTACTTC.